This T cell receptor beta chain was obtained from a study of blood T cell repertoires in COVID-19. Study-wide context: T cells, B-cell-depleted T cells, or PBMCs provided the cDNA or gDNA that served as material.

In the original processing: Researchers report that nucleated cell counts were estimated from reference gene primer amplification. Sequencing used immunoSEQ multiplex PCR; TCRdb keeps in-frame clones, though not all of them. Clonal size and the V and J genes are those of that table, whereas D and trimming came from the DNA. Among about 180,000 clones listed, about 88% were seen once. All enrollees were about 18 to 89 years old and from roughly 22 US areas. Assignment of participants to cohorts was predicated upon participant-reported clinical history. This clone was seen only once. This CDR3 contains 16 residues. Germline CDR1 MDHEN, CDR2 SYDVKM. With 3 bases removed from V and 0 bases from J, the gap between germline ends came to 12 bases.

The material sequenced was PBMCs or T cells enriched from blood (not recorded which). This sequence originates from a woman in her 40s with acute COVID-19. This rearrangement joins TRBV28 to TRBJ1-5, with a weak D call TRBD1 (5 bases). CDR3 in amino acids: CASSFPPDSSNQPQHF. In DNA form, the CDR3 reads TGTGCCAGCAGTTTCCCCCCCGACAGTAGCAATCAGCCCCAGCATTTT.